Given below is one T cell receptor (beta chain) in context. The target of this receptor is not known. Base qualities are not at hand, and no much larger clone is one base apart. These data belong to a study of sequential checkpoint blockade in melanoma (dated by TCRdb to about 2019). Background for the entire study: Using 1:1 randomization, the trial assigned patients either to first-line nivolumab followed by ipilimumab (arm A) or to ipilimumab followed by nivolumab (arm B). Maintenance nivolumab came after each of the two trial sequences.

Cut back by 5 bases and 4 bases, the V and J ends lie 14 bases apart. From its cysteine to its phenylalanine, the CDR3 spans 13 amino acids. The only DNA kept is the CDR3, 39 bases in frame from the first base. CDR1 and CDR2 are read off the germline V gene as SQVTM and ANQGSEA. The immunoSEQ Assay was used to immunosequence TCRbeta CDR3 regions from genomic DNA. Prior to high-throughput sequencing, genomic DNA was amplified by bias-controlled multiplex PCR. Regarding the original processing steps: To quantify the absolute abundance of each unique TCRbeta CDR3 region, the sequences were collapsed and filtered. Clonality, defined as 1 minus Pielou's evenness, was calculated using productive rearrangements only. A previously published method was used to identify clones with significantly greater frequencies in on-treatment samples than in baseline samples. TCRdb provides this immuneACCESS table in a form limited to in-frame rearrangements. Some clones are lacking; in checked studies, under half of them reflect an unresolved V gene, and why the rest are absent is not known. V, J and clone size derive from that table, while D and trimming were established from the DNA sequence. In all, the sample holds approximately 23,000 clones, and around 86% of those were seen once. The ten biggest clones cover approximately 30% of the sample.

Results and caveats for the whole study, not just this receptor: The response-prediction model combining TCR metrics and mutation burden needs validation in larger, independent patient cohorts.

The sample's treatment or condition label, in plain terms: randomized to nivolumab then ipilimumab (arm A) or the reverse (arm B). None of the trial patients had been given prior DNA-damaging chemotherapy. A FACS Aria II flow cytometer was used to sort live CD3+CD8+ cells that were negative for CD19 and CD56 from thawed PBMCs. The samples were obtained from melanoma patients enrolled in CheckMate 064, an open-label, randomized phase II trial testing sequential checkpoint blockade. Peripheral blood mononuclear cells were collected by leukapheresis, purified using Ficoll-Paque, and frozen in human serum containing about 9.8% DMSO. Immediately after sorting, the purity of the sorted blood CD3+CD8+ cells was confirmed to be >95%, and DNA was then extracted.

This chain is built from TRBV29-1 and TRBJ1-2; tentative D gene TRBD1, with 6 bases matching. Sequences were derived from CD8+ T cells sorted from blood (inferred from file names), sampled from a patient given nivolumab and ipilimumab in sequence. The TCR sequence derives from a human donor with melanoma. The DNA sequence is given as TGCAGCGTTCTGGGGGGGCTAGGCTATGGCTACACCTTC. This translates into CSVLGGLGYGYTF.